The rows below give T cell receptor beta chains drawn from one sample of a study of neurological immune-mediated disorders. TCRdb independently ran MiXCR on the 5' RACE reads; one entry per CDR3 protein. Among approximately 100,000 distinct CDR3 sequences listed, roughly 3.5% were seen once. The sequencing input was PBMCs. Every receptor here comes from a young woman with multiple sclerosis. CDR3s include the opening cysteine and the closing phenylalanine or tryptophan. Each record gives: V gene, D gene, clone size, J gene, CDR3 DNA, CDR3 protein. D genes are given only for firm matches. A row's size may be missing; if present it is once, few, many or a size class.

v_call: TRBV7-2
d_call: TRBD1
clone_size: many
j_call: TRBJ2-7
cdr3_nt: TGTGCCAGCAGCTCACAGGGGATTGCCTACGAGCAGTACTTC
cdr3_aa: CASSSQGIAYEQYF

v_call: TRBV5-5
d_call: .
clone_size: many
j_call: TRBJ1-1
cdr3_nt: TGTGCCAGCAGCGGTGTATCAGCTTTCTTT
cdr3_aa: CASSGVSAFF

v_call: TRBV4-1
d_call: TRBD2
clone_size: many
j_call: TRBJ2-1
cdr3_nt: TGCGCCAGCAGCCAACGGGGGGTCACCTACAATGAGCAGTTCTTC
cdr3_aa: CASSQRGVTYNEQFF

v_call: TRBV29-1
d_call: TRBD1
clone_size: many
j_call: TRBJ1-4
cdr3_nt: TGCAGCGTCGCCGATTCAGGGGGCGCAACTAATGAAAAACTGTTTTTT
cdr3_aa: CSVADSGGATNEKLFF

v_call: TRBV5-5
d_call: TRBD1
clone_size: many
j_call: TRBJ1-5
cdr3_nt: TGTGCCAGCAGCTTGGAGAGGGACAGGGGAACTAGCAATCAGCCCCAGCATTTT
cdr3_aa: CASSLERDRGTSNQPQHF

v_call: TRBV2
d_call: .
clone_size: many
j_call: TRBJ2-7
cdr3_nt: TGTGCCAGCAGTGAAGCGCTTTTCGGGGCCCCCTACGAGCAGTACTTC
cdr3_aa: CASSEALFGAPYEQYF

v_call: TRBV4-1
d_call: TRBD1
clone_size: many
j_call: TRBJ1-2
cdr3_nt: TGCGCCAGCAGCCAGAGGGACAGGAGAAACTATGGCTACACCTTC
cdr3_aa: CASSQRDRRNYGYTF

v_call: TRBV3-1
d_call: .
clone_size: many
j_call: TRBJ2-3
cdr3_nt: TGTGCCAGCAGCACCCGGGGCACAGATACGCAGTATTTT
cdr3_aa: CASSTRGTDTQYF

v_call: TRBV5-1
d_call: .
clone_size: many
j_call: TRBJ2-3
cdr3_nt: TGCGCCAGCAGCTTGGTCCGGGGTCGAGGTGACACAGATACGCAGTATTTT
cdr3_aa: CASSLVRGRGDTDTQYF

v_call: TRBV28
d_call: .
clone_size: many
j_call: TRBJ2-2
cdr3_nt: TGTGCCAGCAGGCAAACCAGGGGAACCGGGGAGCTGTTTTTT
cdr3_aa: CASRQTRGTGELFF

v_call: TRBV7-9
d_call: TRBD2
clone_size: many
j_call: TRBJ2-2
cdr3_nt: TGTGCCAGCAGCCCAAACGGACTAGCGGGGGCCTCGAACACCGGGGAGCTGTTTTTT
cdr3_aa: CASSPNGLAGASNTGELFF

v_call: TRBV3-1
d_call: .
clone_size: many
j_call: TRBJ2-7
cdr3_nt: TGTGCCAGCAGCCAAGTAGTTAGCTACGAGCAGTACTTC
cdr3_aa: CASSQVVSYEQYF

v_call: TRBV20-1
d_call: TRBD1
clone_size: many
j_call: TRBJ2-5
cdr3_nt: TGCAGTGCTCCACCCCGGACAGGGGGTTGGGAGACCCAGTACTTC
cdr3_aa: CSAPPRTGGWETQYF

v_call: TRBV25-1
d_call: .
clone_size: many
j_call: TRBJ1-2
cdr3_nt: TGTGCCAGCAGCCATCCTGATTACGGTGGCTACACCTTC
cdr3_aa: CASSHPDYGGYTF

v_call: TRBV20-1
d_call: .
clone_size: many
j_call: TRBJ2-7
cdr3_nt: TGCAGTGCTAGAGCAACGGAATACGAGCAGTACTTC
cdr3_aa: CSARATEYEQYF

v_call: TRBV12-3/TRBV12-4
d_call: .
clone_size: many
j_call: TRBJ2-3
cdr3_nt: TGTGCCAGCAGTTTACTAGGATTATCAGATACGCAGTATTTT
cdr3_aa: CASSLLGLSDTQYF

v_call: TRBV7-2
d_call: .
clone_size: many
j_call: TRBJ1-6
cdr3_nt: TGTGCCAGCAGCTTACGGGGTATAGATAATTCACCCCTCCACTTT
cdr3_aa: CASSLRGIDNSPLHF

v_call: TRBV28
d_call: TRBD2
clone_size: few
j_call: TRBJ2-1
cdr3_nt: TGTGCCAGCAGTAAAATAAGCGGGATTAACTACAATGAGCAGTTCTTC
cdr3_aa: CASSKISGINYNEQFF

v_call: TRBV2
d_call: .
clone_size: .
j_call: TRBJ1-2
cdr3_nt: TGTGCCAGCAGCGTGATCGCGTCACTCTATGGCTACACCTTC
cdr3_aa: CASSVIASLYGYTF

v_call: TRBV18
d_call: .
clone_size: many
j_call: TRBJ2-5
cdr3_nt: TGTGCCAGCTCACCACCAGGAGGGACAGAGACCCAGTACTTC
cdr3_aa: CASSPPGGTETQYF

v_call: TRBV20-1
d_call: .
clone_size: many
j_call: TRBJ2-3
cdr3_nt: TGCAGTAGTGACGTAGACTCGAACACAGATACGCAGTATTTT
cdr3_aa: CSSDVDSNTDTQYF

v_call: TRBV7-2
d_call: TRBD2
clone_size: many
j_call: TRBJ2-7
cdr3_nt: TGTGCCAGCAGCTTCCCTTTCGGGCTAGCGGTCCCCTACGAGCAGTACTTC
cdr3_aa: CASSFPFGLAVPYEQYF

v_call: TRBV18
d_call: .
clone_size: many
j_call: TRBJ1-1
cdr3_nt: TGTGCCAGCTCACCACCGGTGGGGGAGCAAGCTTTCTTT
cdr3_aa: CASSPPVGEQAFF

v_call: TRBV6-6
d_call: .
clone_size: many
j_call: TRBJ2-3
cdr3_nt: TGTGCCAGCAGCCCCATCCCCCTGGGAGGCGCAGATACGCAGTATTTT
cdr3_aa: CASSPIPLGGADTQYF

v_call: TRBV27
d_call: TRBD2
clone_size: few
j_call: TRBJ2-7
cdr3_nt: TGTGCCAGCAGTATACTAGCGGGAGGACCCTACGAGCAGTACTTC
cdr3_aa: CASSILAGGPYEQYF

v_call: TRBV20-1
d_call: .
clone_size: many
j_call: TRBJ1-6
cdr3_nt: TGCAGTGCTAGAGGGTTTGGGGAACCGAATTCACCCCTCCACTTT
cdr3_aa: CSARGFGEPNSPLHF

v_call: TRBV6-1
d_call: .
clone_size: many
j_call: TRBJ1-6
cdr3_nt: TGTGCCAGCAGGGACCAGGGGTCCTATAATTCACCCCTCCACTTT
cdr3_aa: CASRDQGSYNSPLHF

v_call: TRBV5-1
d_call: TRBD2
clone_size: many
j_call: TRBJ2-1
cdr3_nt: TGCGCCAGCAGCTCAACTAGCGGGGGGGTCAATGAGCAGTTCTTC
cdr3_aa: CASSSTSGGVNEQFF

v_call: TRBV20-1
d_call: .
clone_size: many
j_call: TRBJ2-1
cdr3_nt: TGCAGTGCTAAAGGGCCACGATACTCCTACAATGAGCAGTTCTTC
cdr3_aa: CSAKGPRYSYNEQFF

v_call: TRBV12-3/TRBV12-4
d_call: .
clone_size: many
j_call: TRBJ1-2
cdr3_nt: TGTGCCAGCAGGGCCGGCGGGGGCCGTGGCTACACCTTC
cdr3_aa: CASRAGGGRGYTF

v_call: TRBV6-2/TRBV6-3
d_call: .
clone_size: many
j_call: TRBJ2-7
cdr3_nt: TGTGCCAGCAGTCCCCCCGGGACCGGCCCCTACGAGCAGTACTTC
cdr3_aa: CASSPPGTGPYEQYF

v_call: TRBV6-5
d_call: .
clone_size: many
j_call: TRBJ2-1
cdr3_nt: TGTGCCAGCAGTTACCCGACGACAGGAACGGACTATGAGCAGTTCTTC
cdr3_aa: CASSYPTTGTDYEQFF

v_call: TRBV7-2
d_call: .
clone_size: many
j_call: TRBJ1-2
cdr3_nt: TGTGCCAGCAGCTTTGGATTCACAGAGGATGGCTACACCTTC
cdr3_aa: CASSFGFTEDGYTF

v_call: TRBV7-2
d_call: TRBD1
clone_size: many
j_call: TRBJ2-5
cdr3_nt: TGTGCCAGCAGACCGAACAGGGGTGGCGAGACCCAGTACTTC
cdr3_aa: CASRPNRGGETQYF

v_call: TRBV10-3
d_call: .
clone_size: many
j_call: TRBJ2-7
cdr3_nt: TGTGCCACAATGGGAGGGACACTGACCTACGAGCAGTACTTC
cdr3_aa: CATMGGTLTYEQYF

v_call: TRBV12-3/TRBV12-4
d_call: .
clone_size: many
j_call: TRBJ1-2
cdr3_nt: TGTGCCAGCAGCTCACCCGGGGTCTATGGCTACACCTTC
cdr3_aa: CASSSPGVYGYTF

v_call: TRBV10-3
d_call: TRBD2
clone_size: many
j_call: TRBJ2-5
cdr3_nt: TGTGCCATCAGTGAAGGTCCTGGCGGGAGGCAAGAGACCCAGTACTTC
cdr3_aa: CAISEGPGGRQETQYF

v_call: TRBV10-3
d_call: .
clone_size: many
j_call: TRBJ1-3
cdr3_nt: TGTGCCATCAGTGAGGTCCCCTTGGGGGCTGGAAACACCATATATTTT
cdr3_aa: CAISEVPLGAGNTIYF

v_call: TRBV20-1
d_call: .
clone_size: many
j_call: TRBJ2-1
cdr3_nt: TGCAGTGTTAGATCGAGGGGGGATTACAATGAGCAGTTCTTC
cdr3_aa: CSVRSRGDYNEQFF

v_call: TRBV5-1
d_call: TRBD2
clone_size: many
j_call: TRBJ2-3
cdr3_nt: TGCGCCAGCAGCCCACCATCGGCGGGAGGCACAGATACGCAGTATTTT
cdr3_aa: CASSPPSAGGTDTQYF

v_call: TRBV29-1
d_call: .
clone_size: many
j_call: TRBJ2-7
cdr3_nt: TGCAGCGTTGATCTCGGGGGCGCCTCCTACGAGCAGTACTTC
cdr3_aa: CSVDLGGASYEQYF

v_call: TRBV29-1
d_call: .
clone_size: many
j_call: TRBJ1-1
cdr3_nt: TGCAGCGCAACAGGGAACACTGAAGCTTTCTTT
cdr3_aa: CSATGNTEAFF

v_call: TRBV7-3
d_call: TRBD1
clone_size: many
j_call: TRBJ1-4
cdr3_nt: TGTGCCAGCAGCCCCGCGGGGGACAGGGGGCCCTTT
cdr3_aa: CASSPAGDRGPF

v_call: TRBV20-1
d_call: .
clone_size: many
j_call: TRBJ2-5
cdr3_nt: TGCAGTGCAAGCCAACGGGGGCCCCAAGAGACCCAGTACTTC
cdr3_aa: CSASQRGPQETQYF

v_call: TRBV6-6
d_call: .
clone_size: many
j_call: TRBJ2-7
cdr3_nt: TGTGCCAGCAGTTATTTTGAGGGCGGTCCCGCTTTCGTGCAGTACTTC
cdr3_aa: CASSYFEGGPAFVQYF

v_call: TRBV7-2
d_call: .
clone_size: many
j_call: TRBJ1-4
cdr3_nt: TGTGCCAGCAGCCCCTTTATCCCCTCGGGCGAAAAACTGTTTTTT
cdr3_aa: CASSPFIPSGEKLFF

v_call: TRBV6-2/TRBV6-3
d_call: .
clone_size: few
j_call: TRBJ1-5
cdr3_nt: TGTGCCAGCAGTCCGGATTATCAGGGTCTCGATCAGCCCCAGCATTTT
cdr3_aa: CASSPDYQGLDQPQHF

v_call: TRBV6-2/TRBV6-3
d_call: TRBD1
clone_size: many
j_call: TRBJ2-7
cdr3_nt: TGTGCCAGCAGTTATTCTTCCGGGACAGGGTCCTACGAGCAGTACTTC
cdr3_aa: CASSYSSGTGSYEQYF

v_call: TRBV6-2/TRBV6-3
d_call: .
clone_size: many
j_call: TRBJ2-7
cdr3_nt: TGTGCCAGCAGTTATGCTATGGTGGGATACGAGCAGTACTTC
cdr3_aa: CASSYAMVGYEQYF

v_call: TRBV18
d_call: .
clone_size: many
j_call: TRBJ2-1
cdr3_nt: TGTGCCAGCTCACAGACCGGAGGGGCCCTATACAATGAGCAGTTCTTC
cdr3_aa: CASSQTGGALYNEQFF

v_call: TRBV14
d_call: .
clone_size: many
j_call: TRBJ1-2
cdr3_nt: TGTGCCAGCAGCCACCTCCCAAGCTATGGCTACACCTTC
cdr3_aa: CASSHLPSYGYTF

v_call: TRBV5-1
d_call: .
clone_size: many
j_call: TRBJ1-1
cdr3_nt: TGCGCCAGCAGCTTGGAGCGATCAGGCTTTAACACTGAAGCTTTCTTT
cdr3_aa: CASSLERSGFNTEAFF